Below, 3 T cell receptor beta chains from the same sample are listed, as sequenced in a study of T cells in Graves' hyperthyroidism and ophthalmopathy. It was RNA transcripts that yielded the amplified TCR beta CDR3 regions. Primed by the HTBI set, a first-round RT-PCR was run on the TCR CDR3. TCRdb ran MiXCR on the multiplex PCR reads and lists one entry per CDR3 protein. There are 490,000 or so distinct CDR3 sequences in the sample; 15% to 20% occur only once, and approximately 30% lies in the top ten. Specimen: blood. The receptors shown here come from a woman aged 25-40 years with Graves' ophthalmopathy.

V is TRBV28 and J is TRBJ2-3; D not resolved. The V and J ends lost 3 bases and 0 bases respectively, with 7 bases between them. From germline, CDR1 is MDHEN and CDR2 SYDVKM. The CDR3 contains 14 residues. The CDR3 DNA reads TGTGCCAGCAGTTTTTGGGCTAGCACAGATACGCAGTATTTT. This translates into CASSFWASTDTQYF.

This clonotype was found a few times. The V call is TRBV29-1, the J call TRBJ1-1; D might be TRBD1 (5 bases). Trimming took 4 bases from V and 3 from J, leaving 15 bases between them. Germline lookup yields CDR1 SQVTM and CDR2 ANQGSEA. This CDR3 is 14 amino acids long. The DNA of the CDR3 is TGCAGCGTTGCGTCGAGGGGTCGAGACACTGAAGCTTTCTTT. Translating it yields CSVASRGRDTEAFF.

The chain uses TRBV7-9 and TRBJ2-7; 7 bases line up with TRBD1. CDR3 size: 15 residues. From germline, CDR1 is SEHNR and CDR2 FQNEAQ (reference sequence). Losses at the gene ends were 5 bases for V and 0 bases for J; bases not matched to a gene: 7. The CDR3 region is CASSLRTGSSYEQYF. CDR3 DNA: TGTGCCAGCAGCCTTCGGACAGGCAGCTCCTACGAGCAGTACTTC.